Presented here are 25 T cell receptor beta chains from one specimen sequenced in a study of PD-1 blockade in classical Hodgkin lymphoma (dated by TCRdb to the early 2020s). Library preparation used the immunoSEQ multiplex PCR assay. In TCRdb, the immuneACCESS table is reduced to in-frame sequences with V and J assigned. These tables do not hold every clone; where another copy was compared, an unresolved V gene accounts for under half, and the others remain unexplained. Recorded for this sample are 43,000 or so clones; roughly 78% of them occurred a single time. The top ten constitute roughly 35% of the sample. The sample's time point, from its label and the paper: cycle 4 day 1 (C4D1), after about 6 weeks of nivolumab. Relapse after autologous stem cell transplantation had occurred in all trial patients, and cohorts A, B and C were distinguished by prior brentuximab vedotin exposure. The source material was peripheral blood mononuclear cells (PBMCs), sampled before the fourth cycle of nivolumab. These receptors originate from a human donor with classical Hodgkin lymphoma.

This chain links TRBV7-2 with TRBJ2-1; 9 nucleotides match TRBD1. The germline V gene has CDR1 SGHTA and CDR2 FQGNSA. CDR3 length: 13 amino acids. J lost 7 bases, V lost 4 bases, and 2 bases had no gene match. The CDR3 protein is CASSWDRENEQFF. DNA of the CDR3: TGTGCCAGCAGCTGGGACAGGGAGAATGAGCAGTTCTTC.

The chain links TRBV15 to TRBJ2-2; 7 bases are a match to TRBD1. Trimming cost V 7 bases and J 3 bases; bases outside gene matches: 2. From germline, CDR1 is LNHNV and CDR2 YYDKDF (reference sequence). This CDR3 region has 13 residues. The CDR3 DNA reads TGTGCCACCACACAGGGGTACACCGGGGAGCTGTTTTTT. The encoded protein is CATTQGYTGELFF.

This rearrangement joins TRBV6-5 to TRBJ1-2; D may be TRBD1 (5 bases). The CDR3 runs 14 residues. The V end was cut by 6 bases, the J end by 6 bases, with 17 bases between. Germline V gene data show CDR1 as MNHEY and CDR2 as SVGAGI. This CDR3 is CASRGTPNLDGYTF. CDR3 bases: TGTGCCAGCAGAGGGACCCCGAACTTGGATGGCTACACCTTC.

The V gene is TRBV9, the J gene TRBJ1-5; TRBD1 is a possible D gene (6 bases). The ends were cut back, 3 bases at V and 2 bases at J, with 9 bases in the middle. Germline loops: CDR1 SGDLS, CDR2 YYNGEE. The CDR3 contains 14 residues. The CDR3, as DNA: TGTGCCAGCAGCGCCTGGACAGGCAATCAGCCCCAGCATTTT. It encodes CASSAWTGNQPQHF.

The CDR3 DNA sequence: TGTGCCAGTAACGACAGGAGCCGCACAGATACGCAGTATTTT. Translation gives CASNDRSRTDTQYF. The V call is TRBV19, the J call TRBJ2-3; TRBD1 is a possible D gene (6 bases). The CDR3 totals 14 residues. Trimming shortened V by 7 bases and J by 1 base, and 12 bases separated the two germline ends. Germline V gene data show CDR1 as LNHDA and CDR2 as SQIVND (reference sequence).

The V call is TRBV28, the J call TRBJ1-5; D unclear. Germline V gene sequence: CDR1 MDHEN, CDR2 SYDVKM. Between the trimmed V and J ends, which lost 2 bases and 2 bases, there was a span of 19 bases. This CDR3 comprises 18 residues. DNA for the CDR3: TGTGCCAGCAGTTTACTCACTCTTGTCCGTCCGCGCAATCAGCCCCAGCATTTT. Translation: CASSLLTLVRPRNQPQHF. The entire variable domain, with the rest obtained from reference TRBV28 and TRBJ1-5, is as follows: DVKVTQSSRYLVKRTGEKVFLECVQDMDHENMFWYRQDPGLGLRLIYFSYDVKMKEKGDIPEGYSVSREKKERFSLILESASTNQTSMYLCASSLLTLVRPRNQPQHFGDGTRLSIL.

The chain links TRBV29-1 to TRBJ2-5; 7 nucleotides match TRBD1. The CDR3 has 11 residues. Trimming at V came to 4 bases and at J to 5 bases, leaving 1 base not matched to a gene. CDR1 is SQVTM, CDR2 ANQGSEA, per germline. CDR3 protein: CSVAQGETQYF. DNA for the CDR3: TGCAGCGTTGCACAGGGGGAGACCCAGTACTTC.

This clone was seen only a few times. The chain couples TRBV6-5 to TRBJ2-2; the match to TRBD1 covers 7 bases. The ends lost 5 bases at V and 4 bases at J; junction bases unmatched: 7. The CDR3 extends over 15 amino acids. Germline V gene data show CDR1 as MNHEY and CDR2 as SVGAGI. The DNA of the CDR3 is TGTGCCAGCAGTCGAACGGGACAGTTCACCGGGGAGCTGTTTTTT. Encoded protein: CASSRTGQFTGELFF.

In its sample, this clone was seen a few times. This chain connects TRBV5-1 to TRBJ2-6; D unresolved. Germline-derived CDR1 and CDR2 are SGHRS and YFSETQ. V dropped 1 base and J dropped 4 bases, with 3 bases sitting between them. The CDR3 sequence is 13 residues long. CDR3 sequence (DNA): TGCGCCAGCAGCTTGTCCGGGGCCAACGTCCTGACTTTC. Protein product: CASSLSGANVLTF.

The V and J genes are TRBV25-1 and TRBJ1-2; D is possibly TRBD1 (6 bases). In germline, CDR1 is MGHDK, CDR2 SYGVNS. The CDR3 consists of 13 residues. Trimming pared 8 bases from V and 4 bases from J, leaving 14 bases between. The CDR3 loop is CASLDSTPYGYTF. Here the CDR3 DNA reads TGTGCCAGCCTGGACAGTACCCCCTATGGCTACACCTTC.

The V call is TRBV10-3, the J call TRBJ2-3, with 7 bases aligning to TRBD1. Germline loops: CDR1 ENHRY, CDR2 SYGVKD. The CDR3 contains 15 residues. V was pared by 4 bases and J by 2 bases, with 6 bases of the junction left unmatched. In DNA form, the CDR3 reads TGTGCCATCAGTGGGGGGACAGCCCTCACAGATACGCAGTATTTT. Its protein is CAISGGTALTDTQYF.

This clone was detected only a few times. V and J are TRBV6-5 and TRBJ2-1; D is unclear. The CDR3 is 15 amino acids. Looked up from germline, CDR1 is MNHEY and CDR2 is SVGAGI. V was cut by 2 bases and J by 10 bases, with 18 bases left in between. This CDR3 reads CASSYRPDGLVEQFF. Here the CDR3 DNA reads TGTGCCAGCAGTTACCGACCTGACGGGTTGGTAGAGCAGTTCTTC.

The gene calls are TRBV7-6 and TRBJ2-1; unclear D gene. From germline, CDR1 is SGHVS and CDR2 FNYEAQ. Trimming took 1 base from V and 11 from J, leaving 6 bases between them. This CDR3 is 11 amino acids long. CDR3: CASSLGVKQFF. The CDR3 nucleotides are TGTGCCAGCAGCTTAGGAGTGAAGCAGTTCTTC.

The gene calls are TRBV7-3 and TRBJ2-3; D call uncertain. CDR3 size: 13 residues. CDR1 is SGHTA, CDR2 FQGTGA, per germline. Trimming cost V 6 bases and J 0 bases, with 7 bases left between them. CDR3 in DNA: TGTGCCAGCAGGCAGGAGAGCACAGATACGCAGTATTTT. Protein product: CASRQESTDTQYF.

The chain is built from TRBV6-5 and TRBJ1-2; D is perhaps TRBD1 (6 bases). The CDR3 contains 15 residues. CDR1 is MNHEY and CDR2 is SVGAGI in the germline V gene. V lost 2 bases and J lost 3, with 13 bases in between. This chain's CDR3 is CASSYGQLGDYGYTF. The CDR3 DNA sequence: TGTGCCAGCAGTTACGGACAGCTTGGAGACTATGGCTACACCTTC.

In its sample, this clone was seen a few times. This chain uses TRBV2 with TRBJ2-2; TRBD1 or TRBD2 may be the D gene (6 bases each). V was shortened by 8 bases and J by 0 bases, with 13 bases between the two germline ends. This CDR3 comprises 15 residues. The V gene's germline CDR1 is SNHLY and CDR2 FYNNEI. The CDR3 loop is CASLMGGTNTGELFF. Here the CDR3 DNA reads TGTGCCAGCCTAATGGGGGGCACGAACACCGGGGAGCTGTTTTTT.

This clone was picked up one time. V is TRBV11-2 and J is TRBJ2-3, with D possibly TRBD2 on 6 matching bases. With 5 bases removed from V and 1 base from J, the gap between germline ends came to 13 bases. Germline V gene lookup returns CDR1 SGHAT and CDR2 FQNNGV. The CDR3 spans 15 residues. CDR3 residues: CASSKGGSGTDTQYF. The CDR3 coding sequence is TGTGCCAGCAGCAAAGGAGGGAGCGGCACAGATACGCAGTATTTT. The variable domain in full, with the rest retrieved from reference TRBV11-2 and TRBJ2-3, is EAGVAQSPRYKIIEKRQSVAFWCNPISGHATLYWYQQILGQGPKLLIQFQNNGVVDDSQLPKDRFSAERLKGVDSTLKIQPAKLEDSAVYLCASSKGGSGTDTQYFGPGTRLTVL.

The chain couples TRBV6-5 to TRBJ1-3; D perhaps matches TRBD1 (5 bases). This CDR3 has 15 amino acids. Per the germline V gene, CDR1 is MNHEY and CDR2 is SVGAGI. V was clipped by 1 base and J by 4 bases, with 11 bases between them. In DNA form, the CDR3 reads TGTGCCAGCAGTTACTTGGGGGGTTCCGGAAACACCATATATTTT. Protein sequence: CASSYLGGSGNTIYF.

This chain uses TRBV2 with TRBJ1-1, with a weak D call TRBD1 (6 bases). The V end was cut by 1 base, the J end by 6 bases, with 9 bases between. Germline lookup yields CDR1 SNHLY and CDR2 FYNNEI. CDR3 length equals 13 residues. The CDR3 region is CASSEVRGSEAFF. The CDR3 nucleotides read TGTGCCAGCAGTGAAGTTAGGGGGTCTGAAGCTTTCTTT.

This clone was picked up a small number of times. V and J are TRBV28 and TRBJ1-1; D remains ambiguous. V lost 4 bases and J lost 4, with 22 bases in between. The CDR3 is 17 amino acids. The germline CDR1 and CDR2 sequences are MDHEN and SYDVKM. In DNA, the CDR3 is TGTGCCAGCAGTTCCAGAAAGCGCGATCCCGTCGGCACTGAAGCTTTCTTT. Protein sequence: CASSSRKRDPVGTEAFF.

The rearrangement uses TRBV19 and TRBJ1-3, with TRBD1 as a possible D gene (6 bases). CDR1 LNHDA and CDR2 SQIVND come from the germline V gene (reference sequence). The ends were cut back, 2 bases at V and 0 bases at J, with 8 bases in the middle. The CDR3 runs to 15 residues. This chain's CDR3 is CASSITGSSGNTIYF. The CDR3 region has the DNA TGTGCCAGTAGTATAACAGGGAGCTCTGGAAACACCATATATTTT.

This clone was observed a few times. The chain links TRBV6-1 to TRBJ1-1; D unresolved. This CDR3 spans 16 amino acids. V dropped 4 bases and J dropped 0 bases, with 15 bases sitting between them. From germline, CDR1 is MNHNS and CDR2 SASEGT. The CDR3 region has the DNA TGTGCCAGCAGTGCTGGAGCCCTCCTGATGAACACTGAAGCTTTCTTT. Protein product: CASSAGALLMNTEAFF.

This clone was picked up one time. This chain uses TRBV19 with TRBJ1-4; D is unresolved. Germline V gene data show CDR1 as LNHDA and CDR2 as SQIVND (reference sequence). CDR3 size: 14 residues. V lost 3 bases and J lost 8, with 13 bases in between. The CDR3, as DNA: TGTGCCAGTAGTATTCGTTCGGGATTCGAAAAACTGTTTTTT. This gives the protein CASSIRSGFEKLFF.

The J gene is TRBJ1-2, the V gene TRBV4-3; TRBD1 might be the D (5 bases). The CDR3 is made up of 17 amino acids. CDR1 and CDR2 (germline): LGHNA, YSLEER. V was pared by 0 bases and J by 4 bases, with 18 bases between. The CDR3 here is CASSQDGRDGALYGYTF. The CDR3 coding sequence is TGCGCCAGCAGCCAAGACGGTCGGGACGGGGCCCTCTATGGCTACACCTTC.

The rearrangement uses TRBV6-5 and TRBJ1-2; 11 nucleotides line up with TRBD1. J was trimmed by 7 bases and V by 2 bases; bases with no gene match: 3. Germline lookup yields CDR1 MNHEY and CDR2 SVGAGI. The CDR3 consists of 14 residues. CDR3 protein: CASSYGQGAGGYTF. CDR3 bases: TGTGCCAGCAGTTACGGACAGGGGGCCGGTGGCTACACCTTC.